This TCR beta chain appears in the sequencing data of a study of blood T cell repertoires in COVID-19 (dated by TCRdb to about 2020). Study-wide context: Samples from collaborators originated in the United States, Italy and Spain and spanned both the acute and convalescent phases of COVID-19. A freely available public database, intended as a resource for researchers studying the immune response to SARS-CoV-2, is where the repertoires were released. The samples were drawn from two sources: the first 160 participants of the ongoing ImmuneRACE study, and 1,254 subjects contributed by 6 global collaborators. The sample metadata nearly always contained a de-identified subject ID, COVID-19 status, age in years and sex. Deeply sampled blood TCRbeta repertoires from subjects exposed to, actively infected with, or recovered from COVID-19 were included in the dataset. The material from the prospective study consisted of cDNA or gDNA derived from T cells, B-cell-depleted T cells, or PBMCs. Where available, HLA class I and class II types were obtained from metadata supplied by the sample provider rather than from assay-based typing.

In Seattle, one collaborating source enrolled patients while the infection was active and tracked those patients longitudinally over the course of disease. Whole blood was collected in K2EDTA tubes by collaborating institutions according to the institutions' own protocols. For TCRbeta analysis, collaborator samples were shipped as frozen whole blood, as isolated PBMCs, or as DNA extracted from either sample type. TCRbeta CDR3 regions were amplified from genomic DNA by means of the immunoSEQ Assay, a bias-controlled multiplex PCR. The paper's data handling went like this. The number of nucleated cells in each sample was estimated from the amplification of reference gene primers within the assay. Sequence reads were collapsed and filtered to measure the absolute abundance of every unique TCRbeta CDR3 rearrangement. For each sample, productive Simpson clonality was calculated as the square root of Simpson's diversity index across productive rearrangements. The table comes from immuneACCESS by way of TCRdb, which keeps in-frame sequences with V and J called. Part of the clones is missing from these tables; in studies checked, under half for an unresolved V gene and the rest for unknown reasons. The V and J calls and clone size are taken from that table; D and trimming were inferred from the DNA. This sample is represented by some 170,000 clones; 65% to 85% of them were singletons. In total, the top ten clones hold about 7% of the sample.

A note on this clone: What antigen it recognizes has not been identified. Base qualities were left out, and no much larger clone turns up one base away.

The germline V gene (reference sequence) yields LNHDA for CDR1 and SQIVND for CDR2. The junction shows trimming of 5 bases on V and 5 bases on J, plus 16 bases between the germline ends. The CDR3 has 15 amino acids, counting the end cysteine and phenylalanine. Just the 45-base CDR3 DNA is kept, in frame starting at base 1. General findings and caveats noted by the study authors: How much clinical and demographic metadata was included differed by source and by participant, and the metadata was provided uncurated.

Sequences were obtained from peripheral blood. This chain joins TRBV19 to TRBJ1-5; the D gene cannot be resolved reliably. This TCR was sampled from a woman aged 40 to 50 with COVID-19, enrolled during active disease. The nucleotide sequence reads TGTGCCAGTAGTCGGGGAACGAGGCACGATCAGCCCCAGCATTTT. It translates to CASSRGTRHDQPQHF. Extended through the reference TRBV19 and TRBJ1-5 proteins, this CDR3 yields the full variable domain: DGGITQSPKYLFRKEGQNVTLSCEQNLNHDAMYWYRQDPGQGLRLIYYSQIVNDFQKGDIAEGYSVSREKKESFPLTVTSAQKNPTAFYLCASSRGTRHDQPQHFGDGTRLSIL.